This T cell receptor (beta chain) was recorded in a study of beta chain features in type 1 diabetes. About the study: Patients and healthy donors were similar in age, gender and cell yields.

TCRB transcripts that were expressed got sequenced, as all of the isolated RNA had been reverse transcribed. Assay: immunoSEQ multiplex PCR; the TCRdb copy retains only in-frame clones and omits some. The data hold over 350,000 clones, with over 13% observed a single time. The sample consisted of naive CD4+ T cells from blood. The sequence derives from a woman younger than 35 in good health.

CDR3 in amino acids: CASSLAGGRYEQYF. In DNA, the CDR3 is TGTGCCAGCAGTTTAGCGGGAGGGCGCTACGAGCAGTACTTC. The chain uses TRBV5-4 and TRBJ2-7; 11 bases are shared with TRBD2. The CDR3 is made up of 14 amino acids. The junction had 4 bases not matched to a gene; V was cut back by 5 bases and J by 3 bases. CDR1 is SGHNT and CDR2 is YYREEE in the germline V gene (reference sequence).